Reported below is one T cell receptor beta chain. These data belong to a study of control samples from healthy donors and cancer patients. The table came from immunoSEQ multiplex PCR; TCRdb's copy has only in-frame clones and leaves some out. The sample records roughly 130,000 clones, approximately 90% being singletons. Sequencing was performed on blood. This TCR was sampled from a man aged 18 to 35 in good health.

CDR3: CASSLDRQLNYGYTF. As DNA, the CDR3 is TGTGCCAGCAGCTTAGATCGGCAGCTTAACTATGGCTACACCTTC. The chain uses TRBV11-2 and TRBJ1-2; D is undetermined. The CDR3 is 15 residues long. Trimming shortened V by 0 bases and J by 1 base, and 9 bases separated the two germline ends. The germline V gene encodes CDR1 SGHAT and CDR2 FQNNGV.